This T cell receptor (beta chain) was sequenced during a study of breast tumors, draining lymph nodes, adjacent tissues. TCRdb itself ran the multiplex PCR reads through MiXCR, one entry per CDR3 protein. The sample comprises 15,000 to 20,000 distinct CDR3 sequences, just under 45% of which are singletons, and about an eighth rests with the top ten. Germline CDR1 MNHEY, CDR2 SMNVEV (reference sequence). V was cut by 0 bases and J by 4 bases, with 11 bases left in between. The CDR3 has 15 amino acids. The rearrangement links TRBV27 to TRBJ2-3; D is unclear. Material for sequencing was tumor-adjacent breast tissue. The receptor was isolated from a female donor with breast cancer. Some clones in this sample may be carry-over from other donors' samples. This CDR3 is CASSLSVQFPDTQYF. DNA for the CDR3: TGTGCCAGCAGTTTATCGGTGCAATTCCCAGATACGCAGTATTTT.